A selection of T cell receptor beta chains follows, all from one sample in a study of shared clonotypes between healthy human individuals. Here immunoSEQ multiplex PCR was the method, and the copy in TCRdb shows in-frame clones only, minus some. The table shows more than 400,000 clones, with 90% to 96% occurring only once. Input material: naive CD4+ T cells sorted from blood. The receptors shown here come from a woman in her 30s in good health. Each CDR3 is given without its conserved first and last residue. Each record gives: V gene, J gene, CDR3 protein.

>TRBV9|TRBJ2-1
ASSPAILAGVGEQF
>TRBV30|TRBJ2-5
AWSPGRPWETQY
>TRBV10-1|TRBJ2-5
ASSEGLAGTETQY
>TRBV7-9|TRBJ1-1
ASSRRREKTEAF
>TRBV9|TRBJ1-1
ASSVPLGATEAF
>TRBV28|TRBJ2-3
ASSSQGIDTQY
>TRBV6-1|TRBJ1-5
ASSEQRTRYQPQH
>TRBV27|TRBJ1-6
ASSLSGTYGSPLH
>TRBV5-4|TRBJ2-7
ASSLARHLVEKQY
>TRBV7-9|TRBJ1-5
ASSFDRGDQPQH
>TRBV6-6|TRBJ1-1
ASSSPWGGPYTEAF
>TRBV19|TRBJ2-7
ASRKIAGTGDEQY
>TRBV28|TRBJ1-5
ASRGPTGTVPNQPQH
>TRBV5-1|TRBJ2-1
ASSLDRLAGNNEQF
>TRBV10-3|TRBJ2-6
AMGTDPASGANVLT
>TRBV6-6|TRBJ2-3
ASSYVSERNTQY
>TRBV10-3|TRBJ2-3
AISGGQGTSGRSTDTQY
>TRBV19|TRBJ2-4
ASQETGHSSQY
>TRBV7-2|TRBJ2-2
ASSSLRGPNTGELF
>TRBV18|TRBJ1-5
ASSPPGYSNQPQH
>TRBV5-1|TRBJ2-2
ASSEQPGTLGTGELF
>TRBV27|TRBJ2-7
ASSTVVASGSYEQY